This T cell receptor (beta chain) was sequenced during a study of cytomegalovirus exposure and HLA in healthy donors. Findings of the study overall: According to an earlier analysis, most TCR beta V segments yielded productive rearrangements about 90% or about 30% of the time. A missense variant in DCLRE1C was later tied to TCR beta V- and J-gene trimming.

The PCR ran on 60 Vbeta and 13 Jbeta primers. Sequencing was performed with immunoSEQ multiplex PCR; in TCRdb, only in-frame clones are kept and a portion is missing. The table includes about 76,000 clones, 65% to 80% detected once. In regard to this clone: What it recognizes is unknown.

The CDR3 loop spans 10 amino acids. From germline, CDR1 is DFQATT and CDR2 SNEGSKA (reference sequence). V was cut by 5 bases and J by 7 bases, with 8 bases left in between. Material for sequencing was PBMCs. This chain links TRBV20-1 with TRBJ1-1; the D is unclear. This TCR derives from a man aged 30 to 39 in good health and CMV-seronegative. CDR3 nucleotide sequence: TGCAGTGCTCTAAACTATGAAGCTTTCTTT. It codes for CSALNYEAFF.